This TCR beta chain emerged from a study of beta chain features in type 1 diabetes. Study outcomes and limitations: TCRB CDR3s were moderately but significantly shorter in Type 1 diabetes patients in all four CD4+ subsets. With patients and controls alike, PCR might favor shorter templates to an equal degree. There were fewer insertions and more deletions at the VDJ junctions of type 1 diabetes patients.

Note on this clone: Its specificity is not known.

V was shortened by 3 bases and J by 2 bases, with 5 bases between the two germline ends. This CDR3 region has 12 residues. Germline V CDR1 and CDR2: SEHNR, FQNEAQ (reference sequence). The whole isolated RNA underwent reverse transcription, so sequencing captured expressed TCRB transcripts. Sequencing of naive, central memory and regulatory T cell samples gave an average of around 4 million reads. The protocol was immunoSEQ multiplex PCR, while the TCRdb copy is restricted to in-frame clones and leaves out a portion. The sample comprises more than 250,000 clones, just over 20% of which are singletons, and 0.028% rests with the top ten.

This sequence originates from a woman in her 40s with type 1 diabetes. Sequencing input: naive CD4+ T cells from blood. The chain joins TRBV7-9 to TRBJ2-7; D call uncertain. CDR3 coding DNA: TGTGCCAGCAGCTTTGCGACCTACGAGCAGTACTTC. Amino acid sequence: CASSFATYEQYF. Combining the CDR3 with reference TRBV7-9 and TRBJ2-7 gives the whole variable domain DTGVSQNPRHKITKRGQNVTFRCDPISEHNRLYWYRQTLGQGPEFLTYFQNEAQLEKSRLLSDRFSAERPKGSFSTLEIQRTEQGDSAMYLCASSFATYEQYFGPGTRLTVT.